This T cell receptor beta chain was recovered during a study of type 1 regulatory T cells. About the research overall: This in vitro CD4 product, T-allo10, is enriched for Tr1 cells and alloantigen-specific.

This clonotype was recorded many times. Antigen specificity is unknown. Germline loops: CDR1 PRHDT, CDR2 FYEKMQ (reference sequence). This CDR3 is built from 14 residues. V was clipped by 6 bases and J by 2 bases, with 13 bases between them. TCRdb redid the calling of the reads with MiXCR, one entry per CDR3 protein. The sample lists 2,500 to 4,000 distinct CDR3 sequences, less than 9% seen once, with approximately 5.8% in the top ten. The clonotype originates from a human donor in good health. Sequences were obtained from cultured T cells, either the whole culture or a sorted T cell fraction (not recorded which). The chain couples TRBV13 to TRBJ2-5; D not certain. In DNA, the CDR3 is TGTGCCAGCAGTTTGGGTAAACAACAAGAGACCCAGTACTTC. Its protein product is CASSLGKQQETQYF.